One sample yielded the 5 T cell receptor beta chains listed below, sequenced in a study of memory CD8 T cells in hepatitis C reinfection. Documented time point: late/post reinfection, 12 to 24 weeks after detection. Sorted cells were sequenced directly ex vivo without any in vitro expansion. The table came from immunoSEQ multiplex PCR; TCRdb's copy has only in-frame clones and leaves some out. The top ten clones hold around 0.78% of a sample with some 46,000 clones, about 88% of them seen once. The sequenced sample was naive CD8+ T cells sorted from blood. Source of these receptors: a man aged 18-30 years with hepatitis C virus infection.

The chain joins TRBV6-6 to TRBJ1-2; 7 bases map to TRBD1. This CDR3 region has 13 residues. Germline CDR1 MNHNY, CDR2 SVGAGI (reference sequence). V was clipped by 7 bases and J by 4 bases; unmatched bases: 6. The CDR3 sequence: CASTNDRAYGYTF. The CDR3 nucleotides read TGTGCCAGCACCAACGACAGGGCCTATGGCTACACCTTC.

The chain carries TRBV10-2 and TRBJ2-2, with 11 bases that match TRBD2. Germline trimming cut 4 bases from V and 8 bases from J; bases unmatched to any gene: 3. CDR1 is WSHSY and CDR2 is SAAADI in the germline V gene. This CDR3 has 14 residues. The CDR3 reads CASSASGGTGELFF. DNA for the CDR3: TGCGCCAGCAGTGCTAGCGGGGGGACTGGGGAGCTGTTTTTT.

The chain links TRBV25-1 to TRBJ1-5, with a possible D match to TRBD1 (5 bases). V was clipped by 8 bases and J by 6 bases, with 14 bases between them. The CDR3 contains 13 residues. Germline V lookup: CDR1 MGHDK, CDR2 SYGVNS. The CDR3: CASPGQGGQPQHF. The CDR3 DNA sequence: TGTGCCAGCCCCGGTCAGGGCGGTCAGCCCCAGCATTTT.

The chain employs TRBV6-6 and TRBJ2-3, with 7 nucleotides matching TRBD2. The junction had 0 bases not matched to a gene; V was cut back by 2 bases and J by 4 bases. CDR3 length: 13 amino acids. Germline CDR1 and CDR2: MNHNY and SVGAGI (reference sequence). As DNA, the CDR3 is TGTGCCAGCAGTTACGGGGGGGCAGATACGCAGTATTTT. Protein sequence: CASSYGGADTQYF.

The chain joins TRBV4-1 to TRBJ1-5; D is undetermined. Germline assignment: CDR1 MGHRA and CDR2 YSYEKL. The CDR3 is 13 amino acids. Trimming removed 0 bases from V and 9 bases from J, with 9 bases in between. The CDR3 DNA follows: TGCGCCAGCAGCCAAGAAGCTGCAGGGCCCCAGCATTTT. Its translation is CASSQEAAGPQHF.